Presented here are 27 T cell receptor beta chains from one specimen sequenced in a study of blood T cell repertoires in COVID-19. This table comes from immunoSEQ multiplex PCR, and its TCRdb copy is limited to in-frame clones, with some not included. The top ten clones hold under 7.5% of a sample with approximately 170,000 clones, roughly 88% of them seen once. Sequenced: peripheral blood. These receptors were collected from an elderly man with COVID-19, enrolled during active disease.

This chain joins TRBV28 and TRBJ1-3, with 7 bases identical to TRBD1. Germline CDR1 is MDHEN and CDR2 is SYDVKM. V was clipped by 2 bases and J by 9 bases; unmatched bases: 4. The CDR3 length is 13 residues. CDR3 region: CASSLRPGGTIYF. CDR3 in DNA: TGTGCCAGCAGTTTACGTCCAGGGGGCACCATATATTTT. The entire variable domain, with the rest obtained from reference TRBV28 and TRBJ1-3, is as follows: DVKVTQSSRYLVKRTGEKVFLECVQDMDHENMFWYRQDPGLGLRLIYFSYDVKMKEKGDIPEGYSVSREKKERFSLILESASTNQTSMYLCASSLRPGGTIYFGEGSWLTVV.

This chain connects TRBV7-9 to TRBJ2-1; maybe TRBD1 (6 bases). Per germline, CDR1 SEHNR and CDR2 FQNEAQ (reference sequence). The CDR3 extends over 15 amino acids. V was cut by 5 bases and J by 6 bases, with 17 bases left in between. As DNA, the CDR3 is TGTGCCAGCAGCCCCACAGGGTCCCCCATCAATGAGCAGTTCTTC. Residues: CASSPTGSPINEQFF.

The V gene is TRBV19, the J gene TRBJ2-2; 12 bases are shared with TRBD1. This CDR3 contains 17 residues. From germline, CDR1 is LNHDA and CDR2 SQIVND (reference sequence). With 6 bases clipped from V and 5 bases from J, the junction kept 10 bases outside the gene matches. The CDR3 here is CASRKGTGGAGTGELFF. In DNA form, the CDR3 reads TGTGCCAGTAGAAAAGGGACAGGGGGCGCGGGGACCGGGGAGCTGTTTTTT.

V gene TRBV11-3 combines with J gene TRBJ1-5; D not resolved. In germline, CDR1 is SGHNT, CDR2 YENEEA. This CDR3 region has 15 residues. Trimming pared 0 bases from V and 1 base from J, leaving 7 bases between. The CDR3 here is CASSLDHASNQPQHF. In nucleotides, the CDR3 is TGTGCCAGCAGCTTAGATCACGCGAGCAATCAGCCCCAGCATTTT. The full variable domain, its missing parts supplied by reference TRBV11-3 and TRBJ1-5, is EAGVVQSPRYKIIEKKQPVAFWCNPISGHNTLYWYLQNLGQGPELLIRYENEEAVDDSQLPKDRFSAERLKGVDSTLKIQPAELGDSAVYLCASSLDHASNQPQHFGDGTRLSIL.

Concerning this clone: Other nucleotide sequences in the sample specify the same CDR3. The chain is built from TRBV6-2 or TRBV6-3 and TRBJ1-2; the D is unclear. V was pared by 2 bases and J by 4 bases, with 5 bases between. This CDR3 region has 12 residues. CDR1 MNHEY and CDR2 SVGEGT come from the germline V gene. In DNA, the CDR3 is TGTGCCAGCAGTTACGGAGGCTATGGCTACACCTTC. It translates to CASSYGGYGYTF.

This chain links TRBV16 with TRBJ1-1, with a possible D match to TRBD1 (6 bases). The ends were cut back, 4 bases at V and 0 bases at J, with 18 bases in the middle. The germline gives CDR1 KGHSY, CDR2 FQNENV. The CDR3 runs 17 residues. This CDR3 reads CASSPHGYRAMNTEAFF. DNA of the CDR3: TGTGCCAGCAGCCCCCACGGTTACAGGGCAATGAACACTGAAGCTTTCTTT.

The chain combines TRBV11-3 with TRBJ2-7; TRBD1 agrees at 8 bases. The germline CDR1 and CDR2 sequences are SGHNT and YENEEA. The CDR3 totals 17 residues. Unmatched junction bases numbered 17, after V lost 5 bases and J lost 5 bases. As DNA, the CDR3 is TGTGCCAGCAGCCCTGGTAGTGCCTTCGACAGGGGCCACGAGCAGTACTTC. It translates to CASSPGSAFDRGHEQYF.

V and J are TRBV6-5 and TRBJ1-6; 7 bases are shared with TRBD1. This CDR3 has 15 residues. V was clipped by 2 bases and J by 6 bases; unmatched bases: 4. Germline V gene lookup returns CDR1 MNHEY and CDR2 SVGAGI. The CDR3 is CASSYKGTANSPLHF. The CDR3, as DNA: TGTGCCAGCAGTTACAAGGGGACAGCTAATTCACCCCTCCACTTT.

The CDR3 sequence: CASSLPEAGETQYF. The DNA for the CDR3 is TGTGCCAGCAGCCTTCCGGAGGCCGGGGAGACCCAGTACTTC. The chain has TRBV11-3 and TRBJ2-5; possibly TRBD2 for D (5 bases). From germline, CDR1 is SGHNT and CDR2 YENEEA. This CDR3 has 14 residues. V was shortened by 5 bases and J by 5 bases, with 15 bases between the two germline ends.

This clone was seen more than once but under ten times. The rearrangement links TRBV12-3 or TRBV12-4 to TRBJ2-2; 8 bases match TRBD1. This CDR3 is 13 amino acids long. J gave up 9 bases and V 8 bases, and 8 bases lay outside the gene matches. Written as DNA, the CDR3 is TGTGCCAGCGCAGGACAGGGTCACCGGGAGCTGTTTTTT. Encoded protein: CASAGQGHRELFF.

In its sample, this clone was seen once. The CDR3 DNA reads TGCAGTGCTAGTATCGGCGGCGGGGGAGATACGCAGTATTTT. It translates to CSASIGGGGDTQYF. This chain joins TRBV20-1 and TRBJ2-3, with TRBD2 identical over 7 bases. J lost 5 bases, V lost 3 bases, and 8 bases had no gene match. This CDR3 spans 14 amino acids. Germline-derived CDR1 and CDR2 are DFQATT and SNEGSKA (reference sequence).

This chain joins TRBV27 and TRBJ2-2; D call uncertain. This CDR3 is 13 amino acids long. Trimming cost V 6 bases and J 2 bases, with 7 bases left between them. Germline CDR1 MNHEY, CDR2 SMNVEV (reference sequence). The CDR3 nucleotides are TGTGCCAGCAGCCCCGTAAACACCGGGGAGCTGTTTTTT. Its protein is CASSPVNTGELFF.

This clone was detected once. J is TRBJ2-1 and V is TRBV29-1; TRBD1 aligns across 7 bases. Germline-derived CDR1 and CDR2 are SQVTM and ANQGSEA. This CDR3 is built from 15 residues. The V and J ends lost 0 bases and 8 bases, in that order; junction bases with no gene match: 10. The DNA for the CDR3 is TGCAGCGTTGAAGAGTACAGGGGCCTCGGCGATGAGCAGTTCTTC. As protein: CSVEEYRGLGDEQFF.

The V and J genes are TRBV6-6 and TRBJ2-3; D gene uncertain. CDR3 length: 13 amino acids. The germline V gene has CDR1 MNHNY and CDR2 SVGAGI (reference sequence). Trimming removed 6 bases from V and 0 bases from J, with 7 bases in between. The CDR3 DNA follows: TGTGCCAGCAGAGAAGAGAGCACAGATACGCAGTATTTT. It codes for CASREESTDTQYF.

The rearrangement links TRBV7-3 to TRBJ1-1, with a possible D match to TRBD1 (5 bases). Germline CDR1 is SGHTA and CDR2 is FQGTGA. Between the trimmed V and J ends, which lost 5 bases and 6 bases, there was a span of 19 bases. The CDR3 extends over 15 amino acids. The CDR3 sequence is CASSPQGTTISEAFF. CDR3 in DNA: TGTGCCAGCAGCCCGCAGGGAACCACAATTTCTGAAGCTTTCTTT.

DNA for the CDR3: TGTGCCAGCAGTCGGGGGGCGGGGGAGACCCAGTACTTC. Its translation is CASSRGAGETQYF. The rearrangement links TRBV11-2 to TRBJ2-5; D perhaps matches TRBD2 (7 bases). V lost 6 bases to trimming and J lost 5 bases, with 13 bases between them. Germline CDR1 SGHAT, CDR2 FQNNGV. The CDR3 is made up of 13 amino acids.

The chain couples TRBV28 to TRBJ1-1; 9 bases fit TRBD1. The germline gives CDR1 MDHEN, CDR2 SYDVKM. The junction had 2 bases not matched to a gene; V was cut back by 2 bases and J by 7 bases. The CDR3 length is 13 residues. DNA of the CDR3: TGTGCCAGCAGTTTAGGGGACAGGGTTGAAGCTTTCTTT. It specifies CASSLGDRVEAFF.

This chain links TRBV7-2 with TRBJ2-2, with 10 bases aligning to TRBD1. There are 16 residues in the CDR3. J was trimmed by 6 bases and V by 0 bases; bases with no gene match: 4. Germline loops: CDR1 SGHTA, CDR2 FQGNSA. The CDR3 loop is CASSLAGTGVPGELFF. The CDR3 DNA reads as TGTGCCAGCAGCTTAGCAGGGACAGGGGTCCCCGGGGAGCTGTTTTTT.

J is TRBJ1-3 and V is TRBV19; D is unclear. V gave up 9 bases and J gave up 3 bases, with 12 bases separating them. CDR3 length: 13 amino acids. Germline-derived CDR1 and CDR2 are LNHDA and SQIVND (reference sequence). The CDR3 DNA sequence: TGTGCCAGCGGCGCGCAGGTTGGAAACACCATATATTTT. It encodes CASGAQVGNTIYF.

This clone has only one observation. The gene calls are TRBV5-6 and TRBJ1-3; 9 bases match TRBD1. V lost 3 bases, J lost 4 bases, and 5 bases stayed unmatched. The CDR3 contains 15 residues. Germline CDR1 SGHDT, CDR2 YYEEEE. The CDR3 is CASSSDRGRGNTIYF. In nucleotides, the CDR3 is TGTGCCAGCAGCTCGGACAGGGGTCGAGGAAACACCATATATTTT.

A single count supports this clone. The CDR3: CASSLRRDTQYF. DNA of the CDR3: TGTGCCAGCAGTTTAAGGAGAGATACGCAGTATTTT. The chain has TRBV12-3 or TRBV12-4 and TRBJ2-3; no reliable D call. V shed 2 bases and J shed 5 bases, with 5 bases lying between them. This CDR3 region has 12 residues.

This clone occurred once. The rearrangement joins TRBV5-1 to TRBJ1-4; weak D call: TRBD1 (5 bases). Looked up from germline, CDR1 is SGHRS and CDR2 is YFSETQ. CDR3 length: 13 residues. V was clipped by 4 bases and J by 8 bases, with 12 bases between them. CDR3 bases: TGCGCCAGCAGCCCCCAGGGTGGGGAAAAACTGTTTTTT. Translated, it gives CASSPQGGEKLFF.

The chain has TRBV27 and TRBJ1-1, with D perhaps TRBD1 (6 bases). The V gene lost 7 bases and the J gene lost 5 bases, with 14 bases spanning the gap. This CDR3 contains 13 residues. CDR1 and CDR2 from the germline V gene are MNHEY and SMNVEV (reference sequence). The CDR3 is CASITGKGTEAFF. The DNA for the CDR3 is TGTGCCAGCATCACAGGGAAGGGGACTGAAGCTTTCTTT.

The CDR3 nucleotides read TGTGCCAGCAGTGAACTGGGGCTGGAAAATGAAAAACTGTTTTTT. This gives the protein CASSELGLENEKLFF. The chain joins TRBV2 to TRBJ1-4; D perhaps matches TRBD1 (5 bases). Germline V gives CDR1 SNHLY, CDR2 FYNNEI. V shed 2 bases and J shed 5 bases, with 12 bases lying between them. The CDR3 spans 15 residues.

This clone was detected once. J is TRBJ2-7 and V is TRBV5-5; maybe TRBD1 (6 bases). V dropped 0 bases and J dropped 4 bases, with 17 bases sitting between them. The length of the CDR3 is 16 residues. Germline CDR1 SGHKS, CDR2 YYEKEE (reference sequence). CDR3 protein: CASSLELGARLYEQYF. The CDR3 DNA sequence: TGTGCCAGCAGCTTGGAATTGGGGGCGCGACTATACGAGCAGTACTTC.

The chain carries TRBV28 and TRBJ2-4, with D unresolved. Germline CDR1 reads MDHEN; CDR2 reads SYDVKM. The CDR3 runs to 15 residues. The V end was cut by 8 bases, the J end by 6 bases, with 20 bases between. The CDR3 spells CASSDPTRPRNIQYF. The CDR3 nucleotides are TGTGCCAGCTCCGACCCTACGCGGCCGAGAAACATTCAGTACTTC.

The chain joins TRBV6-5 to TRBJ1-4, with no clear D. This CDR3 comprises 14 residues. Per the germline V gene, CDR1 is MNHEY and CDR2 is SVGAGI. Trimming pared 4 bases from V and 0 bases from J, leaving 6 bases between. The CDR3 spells CASSFSATNEKLFF. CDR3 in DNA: TGTGCCAGCAGTTTCAGTGCAACTAATGAAAAACTGTTTTTT.